This passage covers 18 T cell receptor beta chains from one sample sequenced in a study of T cells after somatic rescue of genetic block. TCRdb keeps only in-frame clones here, not all; method: immunoSEQ multiplex PCR. This sample has some 67,000 clones, with around 90% found just once. Sequenced: peripheral blood mononuclear cells (PBMCs). These receptors were collected from a man in his forties.

V usage is TRBV10-3 and J usage is TRBJ2-1; D is unresolved. Trimming cost V 5 bases and J 1 base, with 15 bases left between them. This CDR3 comprises 16 residues. CDR1 and CDR2 (germline): ENHRY, SYGVKD. Written as DNA, the CDR3 is TGTGCCATCAGTTTGACGGCCGTAAGTTCCTACAATGAGCAGTTCTTC. The encoded protein is CAISLTAVSSYNEQFF.

The J gene is TRBJ2-7, the V gene TRBV5-5; the match to TRBD2 covers 9 bases. Trimming took 4 bases from V and 7 from J; bases not matched to a gene: 15. This CDR3 is 16 amino acids long. Germline V gives CDR1 SGHKS, CDR2 YYEKEE (reference sequence). The CDR3 DNA reads as TGTGCCAGCAGCCTACCCCGATTAGCGGGGGCCTCGGAGCAGTACTTC. Translated, it gives CASSLPRLAGASEQYF.

The rearrangement uses TRBV15 and TRBJ1-2; unclear D gene. The CDR3 length is 12 residues. The V end lost 0 bases, the J end lost 7 bases, and 6 bases lay between the germline ends. Germline lookup yields CDR1 LNHNV and CDR2 YYDKDF (reference sequence). The CDR3 region has the DNA TGTGCCACCAGCAGAGATTTGGCTGGCTACACCTTC. Residues: CATSRDLAGYTF. The full variable domain, with the rest looked up from reference TRBV15 and TRBJ1-2, is DAMVIQNPRYQVTQFGKPVTLSCSQTLNHNVMYWYQQKSSQAPKLLFHYYDKDFNNEADTPDNFQSRRPNTSFCFLDIRSPGLGDTAMYLCATSRDLAGYTFGSGTRLTVV.

There are a few counts of this clone. V usage is TRBV19 and J usage is TRBJ2-1; 7 bases are a match to TRBD2. The CDR3 has 12 residues. J gave up 9 bases and V 1 base, and 0 bases lay outside the gene matches. From germline, CDR1 is LNHDA and CDR2 SQIVND (reference sequence). CDR3 nucleotide sequence: TGTGCCAGTAGTATAGGGGGGGGTGAGCAGTTCTTC. Amino acid sequence: CASSIGGGEQFF.

This clone has only one observation. The CDR3 region is CASSPGQANTGELFF. CDR3 nucleotides: TGTGCCAGCAGTCCGGGACAGGCAAACACCGGGGAGCTGTTTTTT. This chain joins TRBV2 and TRBJ2-2, with 8 nucleotides matching TRBD1. From germline, CDR1 is SNHLY and CDR2 FYNNEI. J gave up 2 bases and V 5 bases, and 4 bases lay outside the gene matches. This CDR3 is built from 15 residues.

The gene calls are TRBV18 and TRBJ1-5, with TRBD1 as a possible D gene (6 bases). This CDR3 has 14 residues. The germline V gene has CDR1 KGHSH and CDR2 LQKENI. V gave up 2 bases and J gave up 4 bases, with 9 bases separating them. CDR3: CASSPLGGNQPQHF. The CDR3 DNA follows: TGTGCCAGCTCACCATTAGGGGGAAATCAGCCCCAGCATTTT.

CDR3 in amino acids: CASSVVSQGTDTQYF. The CDR3 nucleotides are TGTGCCAGCAGCGTAGTTTCGCAGGGCACAGATACGCAGTATTTT. The rearrangement joins TRBV9 to TRBJ2-3; no firm D call. Germline loops: CDR1 SGDLS, CDR2 YYNGEE. The CDR3 runs 15 residues. V gave up 0 bases and J gave up 1 base, with 9 bases separating them.

V and J are TRBV7-2 and TRBJ2-1, with D possibly being TRBD2 (7 bases). Germline-derived CDR1 and CDR2 are SGHTA and FQGNSA. Trimming pared 4 bases from V and 12 bases from J, leaving 13 bases between. This CDR3 has 12 amino acids. For the CDR3, the DNA is TGTGCCAGCAGCTCAAGGGGGGGACGGCAGTTCTTC. Translated, it gives CASSSRGGRQFF.

A single count supports this clone. This chain joins TRBV28 and TRBJ2-4; no firm D call. CDR1 is MDHEN, CDR2 SYDVKM, per germline. Trimming cost V 4 bases and J 0 bases, with 13 bases left between them. This CDR3 region has 16 residues. CDR3 sequence reads: CASSSQRVLAKNIQYF. As DNA, the CDR3 is TGTGCCAGCAGTTCCCAGCGAGTGCTAGCCAAAAACATTCAGTACTTC.

The gene calls are TRBV28 and TRBJ1-1; 10 positions agree with TRBD1. The CDR3 is 15 residues long. The ends lost 5 bases at V and 5 bases at J; junction bases unmatched: 8. In germline, CDR1 is MDHEN, CDR2 SYDVKM. CDR3 sequence: CASSPLGQGKTEAFF. The CDR3 coding sequence is TGTGCCAGCAGTCCGCTGGGACAGGGGAAGACTGAAGCTTTCTTT.

The chain is built from TRBV28 and TRBJ2-2; D uncertain. Germline V gene data show CDR1 as MDHEN and CDR2 as SYDVKM. The V and J ends lost 1 base and 0 bases respectively, with 21 bases between them. The CDR3 runs 20 residues. The CDR3 region has the DNA TGTGCCAGCAGTTTATTGGTCCTGGTCAGGCCCCTCGCGAACACCGGGGAGCTGTTTTTT. The encoded protein is CASSLLVLVRPLANTGELFF.

The rearrangement links TRBV6-5 to TRBJ1-2; the D gene is possibly TRBD1 (6 bases). The CDR3 is 13 residues long. Per the germline V gene, CDR1 is MNHEY and CDR2 is SVGAGI. The V and J ends lost 6 bases and 5 bases respectively, with 13 bases between them. The CDR3 spells CASRRTGIYGYTF. The CDR3 DNA reads TGTGCCAGCAGACGTACAGGGATTTATGGCTACACCTTC.

The genes are TRBV10-3 and TRBJ2-2, with 13 bases matching TRBD2. V lost 6 bases and J lost 5; bases outside the gene matches: 0. This CDR3 has 14 residues. Germline assignment: CDR1 ENHRY and CDR2 SYGVKD. In DNA form, the CDR3 reads TGTGCCATCAGGGGACTAGCGGGGACCGGGGAGCTGTTTTTT. As protein: CAIRGLAGTGELFF.

This chain connects TRBV5-1 to TRBJ1-1; D gene uncertain. The V and J ends lost 1 base and 1 base respectively, with 5 bases between them. CDR1 is SGHRS and CDR2 is YFSETQ in the germline V gene. This CDR3 contains 13 residues. The CDR3 loop reads CASSLTENTEAFF. The CDR3 DNA follows: TGCGCCAGCAGCTTGACAGAGAACACTGAAGCTTTCTTT.

The CDR3 protein is CASSPQPQETQYF. The CDR3 bases are TGTGCCAGCAGCCCCCAGCCCCAAGAGACCCAGTACTTC. The rearrangement uses TRBV6-1 and TRBJ2-5, with D unclear. V shed 6 bases and J shed 1 base, with 9 bases lying between them. The V gene's germline CDR1 is MNHNS and CDR2 SASEGT. The CDR3 is made up of 13 amino acids.

V usage is TRBV7-9 and J usage is TRBJ2-7; the D is unclear. The V and J ends lost 3 bases and 3 bases respectively, with 15 bases between them. The V gene's germline CDR1 is SEHNR and CDR2 FQNEAQ (reference sequence). The CDR3 covers 15 residues. In DNA form, the CDR3 reads TGTGCCAGCAGCTTCTCGGCTTCCGGTTACTACGAGCAGTACTTC. Translation: CASSFSASGYYEQYF.

J is TRBJ1-5 and V is TRBV6-1; D remains unclear. CDR3 length: 13 residues. The V gene's germline CDR1 is MNHNS and CDR2 SASEGT. Trimming cost V 5 bases and J 0 bases, with 5 bases left between them. CDR3: CASSSNSNQPQHF. The CDR3 nucleotides are TGTGCCAGCAGTTCAAATAGCAATCAGCCCCAGCATTTT.

This chain connects TRBV5-4 to TRBJ2-7; the match to TRBD1 covers 11 bases. Germline V CDR1 and CDR2: SGHNT, YYREEE (reference sequence). V lost 4 bases, J lost 6 bases, and 3 bases stayed unmatched. There are 13 residues in the CDR3. CDR3 region: CASSRDRGFEQYF. For the CDR3, the DNA is TGTGCCAGCAGCAGGGACAGGGGGTTCGAGCAGTACTTC.